This note documents a single T cell receptor beta chain sequence. Its target is unknown. The sample belongs to a study of radiotherapy plus CTLA-4 blockade in lung cancer. Whole-study context: Objective response rate was 15% to 20%; disease control rate, less than 40%.

The CDR3 extends over 15 amino acids. V lost 4 bases, J lost 7 bases, and 9 bases stayed unmatched. Per germline, CDR1 MNHEY and CDR2 SMNVEV (reference sequence). Sequencing used immunoSEQ multiplex PCR; TCRdb keeps in-frame clones, though not all of them. The table lists around 99,000 clones, 85% to 90% of them singletons. Study-wide points: The study found tumor-derived TCR clones expanded in blood after radiotherapy plus ipilimumab.

The receptor's source is a human donor with non-small cell lung cancer that progressed on radiotherapy plus ipilimumab. The specimen was peripheral blood, collected from a patient treated with radiotherapy plus ipilimumab. The chain uses TRBV27 and TRBJ1-2; 10 nucleotides line up with TRBD1. The CDR3 DNA reads as TGTGCCAGCAGTTCGAGGGACAGGGGCCCGGCTGGCTACACCTTC. Protein: CASSSRDRGPAGYTF.